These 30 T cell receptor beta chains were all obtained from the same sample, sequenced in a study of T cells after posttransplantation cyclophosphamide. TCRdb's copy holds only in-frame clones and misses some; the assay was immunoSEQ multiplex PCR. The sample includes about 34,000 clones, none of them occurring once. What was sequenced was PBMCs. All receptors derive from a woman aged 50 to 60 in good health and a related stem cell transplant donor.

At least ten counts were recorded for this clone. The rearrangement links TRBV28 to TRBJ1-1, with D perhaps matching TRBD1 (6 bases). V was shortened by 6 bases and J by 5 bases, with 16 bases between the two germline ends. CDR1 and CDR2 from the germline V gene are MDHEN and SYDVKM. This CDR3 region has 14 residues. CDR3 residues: CASRTQGLSTEAFF. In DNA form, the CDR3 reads TGTGCCAGCAGAACACAGGGATTGTCTACTGAAGCTTTCTTT.

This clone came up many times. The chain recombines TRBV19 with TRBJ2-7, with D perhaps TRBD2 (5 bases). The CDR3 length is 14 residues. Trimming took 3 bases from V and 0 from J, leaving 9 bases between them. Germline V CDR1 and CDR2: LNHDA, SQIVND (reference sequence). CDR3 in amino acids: CASSISGSSYEQYF. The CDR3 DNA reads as TGTGCCAGTAGTATCAGCGGTAGCTCCTACGAGCAGTACTTC. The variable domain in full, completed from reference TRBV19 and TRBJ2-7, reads DGGITQSPKYLFRKEGQNVTLSCEQNLNHDAMYWYRQDPGQGLRLIYYSQIVNDFQKGDIAEGYSVSREKKESFPLTVTSAQKNPTAFYLCASSISGSSYEQYFGPGTRLTVT.

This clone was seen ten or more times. In DNA form, the CDR3 reads TGTGCCAGCAGCGGGGACAGCAGTGAGCAGTTCTTC. Translation gives CASSGDSSEQFF. The V and J genes are TRBV2 and TRBJ2-1, with 7 positions matching TRBD1. J gave up 9 bases and V 6 bases, and 5 bases lay outside the gene matches. Per germline, CDR1 SNHLY and CDR2 FYNNEI. The CDR3 length is 12 residues. Full variable domain (outside the CDR3, taken from reference TRBV2 and TRBJ2-1): EPEVTQTPSHQVTQMGQEVILRCVPISNHLYFYWYRQILGQKVEFLVSFYNNEISEKSEIFDDQFSVERPDGSNFTLKIRSTKLEDSAMYFCASSGDSSEQFFGPGTRLTVL.

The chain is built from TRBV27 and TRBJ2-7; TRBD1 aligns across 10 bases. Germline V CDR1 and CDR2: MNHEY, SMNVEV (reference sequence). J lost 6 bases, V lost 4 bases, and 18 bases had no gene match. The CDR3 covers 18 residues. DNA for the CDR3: TGTGCCAGCAGTTCCGGGCCGAGGTTCTCAGACAGGGGGCCCGAGCAGTACTTC. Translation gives CASSSGPRFSDRGPEQYF.

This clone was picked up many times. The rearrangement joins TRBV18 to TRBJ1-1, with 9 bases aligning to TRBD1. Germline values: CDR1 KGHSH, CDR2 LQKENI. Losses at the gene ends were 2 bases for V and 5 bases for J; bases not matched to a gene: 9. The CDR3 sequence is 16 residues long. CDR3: CASSPSQGAVYTEAFF. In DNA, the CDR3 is TGTGCCAGCTCACCATCACAGGGGGCGGTTTATACTGAAGCTTTCTTT.

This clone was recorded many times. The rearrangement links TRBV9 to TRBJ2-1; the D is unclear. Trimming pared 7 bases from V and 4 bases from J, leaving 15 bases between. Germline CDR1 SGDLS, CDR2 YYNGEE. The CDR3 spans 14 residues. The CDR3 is CASSRLPPYNEQFF. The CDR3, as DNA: TGTGCCAGCTCGCGACTCCCGCCTTACAATGAGCAGTTCTTC.

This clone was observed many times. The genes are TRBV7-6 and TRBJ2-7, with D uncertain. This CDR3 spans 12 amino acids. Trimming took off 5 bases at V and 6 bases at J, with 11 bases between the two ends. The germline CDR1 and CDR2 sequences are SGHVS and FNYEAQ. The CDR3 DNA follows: TGTGCCAGCAGCCGTGAGACGGGCGAGCAGTACTTC. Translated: CASSRETGEQYF.

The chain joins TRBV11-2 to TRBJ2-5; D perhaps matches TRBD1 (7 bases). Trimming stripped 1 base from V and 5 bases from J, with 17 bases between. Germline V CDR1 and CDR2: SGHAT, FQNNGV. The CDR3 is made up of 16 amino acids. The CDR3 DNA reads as TGTGCCAGCAGCTTAGCCAGGGGGGCGAGTGGGGAGACCCAGTACTTC. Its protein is CASSLARGASGETQYF. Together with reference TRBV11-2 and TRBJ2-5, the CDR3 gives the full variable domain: EAGVAQSPRYKIIEKRQSVAFWCNPISGHATLYWYQQILGQGPKLLIQFQNNGVVDDSQLPKDRFSAERLKGVDSTLKIQPAKLEDSAVYLCASSLARGASGETQYFGPGTRLLVL.

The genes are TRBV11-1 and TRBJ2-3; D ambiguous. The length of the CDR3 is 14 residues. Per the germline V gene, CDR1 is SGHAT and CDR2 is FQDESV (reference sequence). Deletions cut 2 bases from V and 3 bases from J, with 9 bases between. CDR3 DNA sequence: TGTGCCAGCAGCTTATTGGGCAGAACAGATACGCAGTATTTT. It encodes CASSLLGRTDTQYF.

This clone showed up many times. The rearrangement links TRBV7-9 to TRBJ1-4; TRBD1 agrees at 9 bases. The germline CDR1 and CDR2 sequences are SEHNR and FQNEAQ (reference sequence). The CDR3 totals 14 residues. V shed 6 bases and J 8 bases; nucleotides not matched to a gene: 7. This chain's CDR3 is CASRGRDRDEKLFF. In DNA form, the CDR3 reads TGTGCCAGCAGAGGACGGGACAGGGACGAAAAACTGTTTTTT.

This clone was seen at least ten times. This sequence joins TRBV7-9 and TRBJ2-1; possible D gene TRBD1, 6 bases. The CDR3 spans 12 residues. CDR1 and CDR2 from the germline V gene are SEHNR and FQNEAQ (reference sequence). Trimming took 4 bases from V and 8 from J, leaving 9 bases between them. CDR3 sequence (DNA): TGTGCCAGCAGCTCACAGGGTCATGAGCAGTTCTTC. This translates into CASSSQGHEQFF.

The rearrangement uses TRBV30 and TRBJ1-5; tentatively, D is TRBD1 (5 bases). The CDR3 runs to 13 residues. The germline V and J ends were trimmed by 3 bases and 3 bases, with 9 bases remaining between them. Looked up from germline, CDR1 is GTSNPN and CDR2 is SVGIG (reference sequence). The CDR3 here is CAWRNRHNQPQHF. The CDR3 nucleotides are TGTGCCTGGAGGAACAGGCACAATCAGCCCCAGCATTTT.

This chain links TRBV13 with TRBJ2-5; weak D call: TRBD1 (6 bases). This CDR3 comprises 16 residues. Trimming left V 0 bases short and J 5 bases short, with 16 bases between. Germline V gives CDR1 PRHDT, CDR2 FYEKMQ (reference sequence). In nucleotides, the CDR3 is TGTGCCAGCAGCTTAGGAACAACAGGGCTGGGGGAGACCCAGTACTTC. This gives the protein CASSLGTTGLGETQYF.

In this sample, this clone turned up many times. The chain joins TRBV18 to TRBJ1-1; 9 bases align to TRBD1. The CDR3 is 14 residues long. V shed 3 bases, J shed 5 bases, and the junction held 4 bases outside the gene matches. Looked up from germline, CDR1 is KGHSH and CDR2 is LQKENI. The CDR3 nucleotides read TGTGCCAGCTCACCGGGGACAGGGAGGACTGAAGCTTTCTTT. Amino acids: CASSPGTGRTEAFF.

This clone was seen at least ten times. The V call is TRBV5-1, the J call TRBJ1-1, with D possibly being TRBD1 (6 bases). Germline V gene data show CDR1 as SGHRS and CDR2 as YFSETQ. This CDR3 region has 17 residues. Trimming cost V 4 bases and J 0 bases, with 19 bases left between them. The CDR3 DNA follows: TGCGCCAGCAGCCCCAGTTCCGGGACACTCATGAACACTGAAGCTTTCTTT. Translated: CASSPSSGTLMNTEAFF.

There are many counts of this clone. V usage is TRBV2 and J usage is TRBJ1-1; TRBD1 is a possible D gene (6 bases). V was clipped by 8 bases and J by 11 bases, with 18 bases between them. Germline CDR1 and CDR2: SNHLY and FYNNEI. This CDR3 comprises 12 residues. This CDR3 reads CASGERGGGAFF. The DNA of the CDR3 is TGTGCCAGCGGGGAGAGGGGGGGTGGGGCTTTCTTT.

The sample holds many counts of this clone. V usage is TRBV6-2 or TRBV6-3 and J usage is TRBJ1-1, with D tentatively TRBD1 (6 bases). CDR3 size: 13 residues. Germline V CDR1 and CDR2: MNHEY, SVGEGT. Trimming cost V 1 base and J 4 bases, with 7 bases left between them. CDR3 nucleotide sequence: TGTGCCAGCAGTTACTGGGGGCGCACTGAAGCTTTCTTT. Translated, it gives CASSYWGRTEAFF.

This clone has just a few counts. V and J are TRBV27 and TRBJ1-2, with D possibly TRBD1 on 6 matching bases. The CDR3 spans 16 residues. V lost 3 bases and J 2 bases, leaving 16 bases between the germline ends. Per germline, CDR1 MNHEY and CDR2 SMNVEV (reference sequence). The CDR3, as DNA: TGTGCCAGCAGTTTGACCGGCCCCCAGGGGAACTATGGCTACACCTTC. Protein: CASSLTGPQGNYGYTF.

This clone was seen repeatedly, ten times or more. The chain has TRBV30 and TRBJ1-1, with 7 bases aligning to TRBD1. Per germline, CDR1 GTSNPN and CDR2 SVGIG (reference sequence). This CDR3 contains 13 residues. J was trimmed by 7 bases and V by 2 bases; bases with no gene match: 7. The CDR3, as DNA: TGTGCCTGGAGTAGACAGGGTATGGGTGAAGCTTTCTTT. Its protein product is CAWSRQGMGEAFF.

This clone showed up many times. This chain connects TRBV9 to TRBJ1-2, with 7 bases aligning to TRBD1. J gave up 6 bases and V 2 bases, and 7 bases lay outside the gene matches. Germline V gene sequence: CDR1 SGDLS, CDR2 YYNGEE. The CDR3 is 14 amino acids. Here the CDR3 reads CASSVTGDLDGYTF. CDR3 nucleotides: TGTGCCAGCAGCGTTACAGGGGACCTTGATGGCTACACCTTC.

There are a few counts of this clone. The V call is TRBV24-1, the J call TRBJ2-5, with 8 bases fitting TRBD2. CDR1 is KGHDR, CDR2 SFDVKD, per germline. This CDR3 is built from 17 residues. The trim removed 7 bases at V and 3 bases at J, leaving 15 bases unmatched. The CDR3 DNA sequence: TGTGCCACCAGCGGGCGACACAGGGCAGCGGGGGAAGAGACCCAGTACTTC. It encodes CATSGRHRAAGEETQYF.

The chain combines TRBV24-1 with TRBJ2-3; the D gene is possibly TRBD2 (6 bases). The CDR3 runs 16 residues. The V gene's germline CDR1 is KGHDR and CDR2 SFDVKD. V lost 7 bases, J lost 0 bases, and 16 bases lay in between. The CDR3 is CATSDKAGSSTDTQYF. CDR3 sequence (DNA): TGTGCCACCAGCGATAAAGCGGGCTCTAGCACAGATACGCAGTATTTT.

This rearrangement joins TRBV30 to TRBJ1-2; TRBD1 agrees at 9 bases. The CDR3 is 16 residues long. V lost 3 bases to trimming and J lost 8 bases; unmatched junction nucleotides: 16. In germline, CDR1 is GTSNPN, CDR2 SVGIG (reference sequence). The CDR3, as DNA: TGTGCCTGGAGACACCTTGGGACAGGGCCTCGCGAAGGCTACACCTTC. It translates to CAWRHLGTGPREGYTF.

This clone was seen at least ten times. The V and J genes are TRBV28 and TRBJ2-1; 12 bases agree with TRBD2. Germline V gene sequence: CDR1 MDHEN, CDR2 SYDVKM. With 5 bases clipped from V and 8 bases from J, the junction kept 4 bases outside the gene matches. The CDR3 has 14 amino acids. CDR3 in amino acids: CASSLAGGPDEQFF. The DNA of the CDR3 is TGTGCCAGCAGTCTAGCGGGAGGGCCCGATGAGCAGTTCTTC.

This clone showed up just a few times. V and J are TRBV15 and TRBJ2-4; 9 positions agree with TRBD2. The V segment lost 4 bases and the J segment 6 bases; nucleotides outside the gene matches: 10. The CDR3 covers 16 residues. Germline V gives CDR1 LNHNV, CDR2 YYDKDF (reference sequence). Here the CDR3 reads CATSKNSGLARNIQYF. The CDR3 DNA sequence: TGTGCCACCAGCAAAAATTCTGGACTAGCGAGAAACATTCAGTACTTC.

The CDR3 sequence: CAWKGLTDTQYF. CDR3 DNA: TGTGCCTGGAAGGGACTCACAGATACGCAGTATTTT. The chain uses TRBV30 and TRBJ2-3; TRBD2 might be the D (6 bases). This CDR3 contains 12 residues. Germline loops: CDR1 GTSNPN, CDR2 SVGIG (reference sequence). V lost 4 bases and J 2 bases, leaving 7 bases between the germline ends.

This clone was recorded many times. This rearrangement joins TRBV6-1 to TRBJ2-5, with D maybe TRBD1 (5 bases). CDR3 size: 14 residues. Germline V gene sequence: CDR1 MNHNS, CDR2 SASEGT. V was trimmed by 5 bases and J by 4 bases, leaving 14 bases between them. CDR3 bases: TGTGCCAGCAGTTCCCCAGGGCGGTCAGAGACCCAGTACTTC. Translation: CASSSPGRSETQYF.

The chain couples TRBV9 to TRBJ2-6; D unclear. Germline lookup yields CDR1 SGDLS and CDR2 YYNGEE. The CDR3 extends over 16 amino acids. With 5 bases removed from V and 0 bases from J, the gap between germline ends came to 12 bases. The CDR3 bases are TGTGCCAGCAGAGGTCAAATCCACTCTGGGGCCAACGTCCTGACTTTC. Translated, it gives CASRGQIHSGANVLTF. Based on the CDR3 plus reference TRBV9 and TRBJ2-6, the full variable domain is DSGVTQTPKHLITATGQRVTLRCSPRSGDLSVYWYQQSLDQGLQFLIQYYNGEERAKGNILERFSAQQFPDLHSELNLSSLELGDSALYFCASRGQIHSGANVLTFGAGSRLTVL.

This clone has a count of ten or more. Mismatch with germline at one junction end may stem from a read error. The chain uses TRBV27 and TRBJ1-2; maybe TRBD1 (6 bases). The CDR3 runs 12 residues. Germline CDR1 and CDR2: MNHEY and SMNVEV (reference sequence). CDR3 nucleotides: TGTGCCAGCAGATACAGGGACTACGGCTACACCTTC. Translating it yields CASRYRDYGYTF.

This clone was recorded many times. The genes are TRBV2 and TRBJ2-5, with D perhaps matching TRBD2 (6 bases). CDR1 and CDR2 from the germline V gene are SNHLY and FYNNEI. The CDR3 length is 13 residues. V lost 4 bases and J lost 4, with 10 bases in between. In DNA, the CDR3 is TGTGCCAGCAGTGGGGCTAGCGCAGAGACCCAGTACTTC. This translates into CASSGASAETQYF.